The 17 T cell receptor beta chains in this list originate from one sample, sequenced in a study of blood T cells in healthy people across ages. Primed by a sample-barcoded 5' primer and a J-beta primer mix, a second PCR proceeded for about 6 to 12 cycles. TCRdb reanalysed the 5' RACE reads using MiXCR and keeps one entry per CDR3 protein. The sample holds about 290,000 distinct CDR3 sequences, 25% to 30% seen once. Sequenced: blood. The receptors here all came from a woman aged 65 to 85 in good health.

The chain employs TRBV6-1 and TRBJ1-4; 8 bases fit TRBD1. V shed 6 bases and J 8 bases; nucleotides not matched to a gene: 11. The CDR3 runs 15 residues. Germline CDR1 MNHNS, CDR2 SASEGT. The CDR3 region is CASRPNRDRSEKLFF. In DNA form, the CDR3 reads TGTGCCAGCAGACCCAACCGGGACAGGTCGGAAAAACTGTTTTTT.

This clonotype was counted only a few times. This sequence joins TRBV7-9 and TRBJ2-1, with D possibly matching TRBD1 (5 bases). Germline assignment: CDR1 SEHNR and CDR2 FQNEAQ (reference sequence). The CDR3 has 14 residues. V lost 5 bases and J lost 5, with 13 bases in between. The CDR3 bases are TGTGCCAGCAGCCTAGGCTTCAGGGACAATGAGCAGTTCTTC. This translates into CASSLGFRDNEQFF.

This clonotype was seen at least ten times. The chain couples TRBV15 to TRBJ1-5; 7 positions agree with TRBD1. CDR1 and CDR2 (germline): LNHNV, YYDKDF (reference sequence). This CDR3 contains 16 residues. Germline trimming cut 3 bases from V and 6 bases from J; bases unmatched to any gene: 11. CDR3 coding DNA: TGTGCCACCAGCAGCAGTAAGGGGGCGGCGGCTCAGCCCCAGCATTTT. This gives the protein CATSSSKGAAAQPQHF.

V is TRBV18 and J is TRBJ2-5; tentative D call: TRBD1 (6 bases). TRBJ2-1 explains the end of the DNA better; the J call may be wrong. The CDR3 extends over 15 amino acids. Germline CDR1 is KGHSH and CDR2 is LQKENI. The CDR3: CASSPPGQIYNEQFF. Written as DNA, the CDR3 is TGTGCCAGCTCACCTCCTGGACAGATCTACAATGAGCAGTTCTTC.

This clonotype appeared a few times. V is TRBV3-1 and J is TRBJ1-6; the D is unclear. The V end was cut by 0 bases, the J end by 9 bases, with 12 bases between. This CDR3 contains 15 residues. Germline V lookup: CDR1 LGHDT, CDR2 YNNKEL (reference sequence). Here the CDR3 DNA reads TGTGCCAGCAGCCAAGAGTCATTCAGGAGTTCACCCCTCCACTTT. Protein product: CASSQESFRSSPLHF.

The sample holds one count of this clonotype. At one boundary the junction diverges from the germline segment, which might be a read error. The chain couples TRBV24-1 to TRBJ2-1, with 8 bases fitting TRBD2. The CDR3 runs 16 residues. CDR1 and CDR2 (germline): KGHDR, SFDVKD. CDR3 DNA sequence: TGTGCCACCAGTGCTGAACTGGCGGGAGGTCGCAATGAGCGGTTCTTC. This codes for CATSAELAGGRNERFF.

This clonotype has more than one count but fewer than ten. The chain couples TRBV28 to TRBJ2-1; TRBD1 or TRBD2 may be the D gene (6 bases each). With the DNA end fitting TRBJ2-7 better, the J assignment may be wrong. This CDR3 has 15 amino acids. CDR1 is MDHEN, CDR2 SYDVKM, per germline. CDR3 protein: CASSGGTLGPYEQYF. CDR3 nucleotide sequence: TGTGCCAGCAGCGGAGGGACACTTGGACCCTACGAGCAGTACTTC.

This chain links TRBV2 with TRBJ1-1, with D tentatively TRBD1 (5 bases). CDR3 length: 13 residues. Germline CDR1 SNHLY, CDR2 FYNNEI. Trimming shortened V by 6 bases and J by 8 bases, and 16 bases separated the two germline ends. CDR3 residues: CASSRIQGVEAFF. The CDR3 coding sequence is TGTGCCAGCAGCCGAATTCAGGGTGTCGAAGCTTTCTTT. Looking up the rest from reference TRBV2 and TRBJ1-1 gives the full variable domain: EPEVTQTPSHQVTQMGQEVILRCVPISNHLYFYWYRQILGQKVEFLVSFYNNEISEKSEIFDDQFSVERPDGSNFTLKIRSTKLEDSAMYFCASSRIQGVEAFFGQGTRLTVV.

This clonotype was counted a few times. The rearrangement uses TRBV20-1 and TRBJ1-1; D remains ambiguous. The germline V gene has CDR1 DFQATT and CDR2 SNEGSKA (reference sequence). The germline V and J ends were trimmed by 6 bases and 5 bases, with 16 bases remaining between them. The CDR3 contains 13 residues. CDR3 in amino acids: CSARIHERTEAFF. Here the CDR3 DNA reads TGCAGTGCCAGAATACACGAGAGAACTGAAGCTTTCTTT.

This clonotype was seen more than once but under ten times. The V gene is TRBV20-1, the J gene TRBJ2-2, with D tentatively TRBD1 or TRBD2 (6 bases each). Between the trimmed V and J ends, which lost 3 bases and 5 bases, there was a span of 19 bases. This CDR3 is built from 16 residues. In germline, CDR1 is DFQATT, CDR2 SNEGSKA (reference sequence). CDR3 sequence (DNA): TGCAGTGCTAGGACCATAGAGGGGGGACTTACCGGGGAGCTGTTTTTT. Amino acid sequence: CSARTIEGGLTGELFF.

The chain uses TRBV12-3 or TRBV12-4 and TRBJ2-3, with D perhaps TRBD1 (7 bases). The V end lost 1 base, the J end lost 4 bases, and 12 bases lay between the germline ends. The CDR3 is made up of 15 amino acids. The CDR3 here is CASSLGGRGADTQYF. The CDR3 region has the DNA TGTGCCAGCAGTTTAGGCGGCAGGGGGGCAGATACGCAGTATTTT.

The rearrangement links TRBV20-1 to TRBJ1-1; maybe TRBD1 (5 bases). The germline gives CDR1 DFQATT, CDR2 SNEGSKA (reference sequence). V dropped 0 bases and J dropped 1 base, with 9 bases sitting between them. The CDR3 has 14 amino acids. The CDR3 coding sequence is TGCAGTGCTAGAGACGGGACGGAGAACACTGAAGCTTTCTTT. Translated: CSARDGTENTEAFF.

This clonotype was seen more than once but under ten times. The CDR3 region is CASSPGGGVWFF. CDR3 in DNA: TGTGCCAGCAGCCCGGGGGGAGGTGTTTGGTTCTTC. V and J are TRBV4-2 and TRBJ2-1; 7 positions agree with TRBD2. J lost 15 bases, V lost 4 bases, and 9 bases had no gene match. This CDR3 region has 12 residues. Germline V lookup: CDR1 LGHNA, CDR2 YNFKEQ.

A few counts support this clonotype. The chain uses TRBV7-2 and TRBJ2-5, with 11 bases lining up with TRBD2. This CDR3 region has 15 residues. From germline, CDR1 is SGHTA and CDR2 FQGNSA. J was trimmed by 0 bases and V by 3 bases; bases with no gene match: 0. DNA of the CDR3: TGTGCCAGCAGCTTGGGACTAGCGGACCAAGAGACCCAGTACTTC. Translation gives CASSLGLADQETQYF. Based on the CDR3 plus reference TRBV7-2 and TRBJ2-5, the full variable domain is GAGVSQSPSNKVTEKGKDVELRCDPISGHTALYWYRQSLGQGLEFLIYFQGNSAPDKSGLPSDRFSAERTGGSVSTLTIQRTQQEDSAVYLCASSLGLADQETQYFGPGTRLLVL.

This chain uses TRBV10-1 with TRBJ1-1, with D unresolved. Germline V lookup: CDR1 WNHNN, CDR2 SYGVQD (reference sequence). The CDR3 is made up of 13 amino acids. Deletions cut 4 bases from V and 0 bases from J, with 6 bases between. CDR3 bases: TGCGCCAGCAGTGGGCATATGAACACTGAAGCTTTCTTT. Amino acid sequence: CASSGHMNTEAFF.

In this sample, this clonotype turned up a few times. For the CDR3, the DNA is TGCGCCAGCAGCCCTCATCCTACGACTAGCGGGAATGAGCAGTTCTTC. It translates to CASSPHPTTSGNEQFF. J is TRBJ2-5 and V is TRBV4-3, with TRBD2 matching over 10 bases. The DNA end is a closer match to TRBJ2-1, so the J assignment may be wrong. The length of the CDR3 is 16 residues. Germline V gene data show CDR1 as LGHNA and CDR2 as YSLEER.

This clonotype was counted between two and nine times. The CDR3 DNA reads as TGTGCCAGCAGCTCCAGTGAGAGACAGGGGAATTTCACTGGCGGGAGGGCAGAGCAGTTCTTC. This gives the protein CASSSSERQGNFTGGRAEQFF. The chain is built from TRBV13 and TRBJ2-5; a possible D gene is TRBD2 (9 bases). The last part of the DNA fits TRBJ2-1 better; the J call may be wrong. The CDR3 has 21 amino acids. CDR1 is PRHDT, CDR2 FYEKMQ, per germline (reference sequence).